These 19 T cell receptor beta chains were sequenced from one sample in a study of Graves' ophthalmopathy and Graves' hyperthyroidism. From RNA, the CDR3 regions of TCR beta chains were amplified and sequenced. Second-round multiplex PCR came after first-round RT-PCR with HTBI primers. TCRdb re-called the multiplex PCR reads through MiXCR, storing one row per CDR3 protein. The top ten clones hold 7% of a sample with hundreds of thousands of distinct CDR3 sequences, 15% of them seen once. Sequenced: peripheral blood. Receptors originate from a woman aged 18-29 years with stable Graves' hyperthyroidism.

The V call is TRBV5-1, the J call TRBJ2-6; D is unclear. The CDR3 spans 16 residues. With 2 bases removed from V and 0 bases from J, the gap between germline ends came to 9 bases. Germline CDR1 and CDR2: SGHRS and YFSETQ. CDR3 coding DNA: TGCGCCAGCAGCTTAGGCCCGCTCTCTGGGGCCAACGTCCTGACTTTC. Its translation is CASSLGPLSGANVLTF.

The chain employs TRBV7-1 and TRBJ2-5, with 10 bases identical to TRBD2. TRBV7-1 carries the ORF label, with uncertain function. With V trimmed by 8 bases and J by 2 bases, 26 bases remained unmatched. The CDR3 consists of 21 residues. The CDR3 protein is CASGASPLAGGRMGRQETQYF. In nucleotides, the CDR3 is TGTGCCAGCGGCGCCTCCCCATTAGCGGGGGGACGGATGGGGAGACAAGAGACCCAGTACTTC.

This clonotype was recorded at least ten times. The V gene is TRBV4-1, the J gene TRBJ2-7; the match to TRBD2 covers 13 bases. Trimming took 2 bases from V and 2 from J; bases not matched to a gene: 3. Per germline, CDR1 MGHRA and CDR2 YSYEKL. This CDR3 has 16 residues. The CDR3 sequence: CASSQRTSGGTYEQYF. CDR3 nucleotide sequence: TGCGCCAGCAGCCAAAGGACTAGCGGGGGAACCTACGAGCAGTACTTC.

This clonotype was counted at least ten times. The chain joins TRBV27 to TRBJ2-7; no definite D call. Germline assignment: CDR1 MNHEY and CDR2 SMNVEV (reference sequence). Trimming took 3 bases from V and 2 from J, leaving 8 bases between them. The CDR3 extends over 13 amino acids. In nucleotides, the CDR3 is TGTGCCAGCAGTTTGACGAGTCCCTACGAGCAGTACTTC. This encodes CASSLTSPYEQYF.

This clonotype was picked up many times. The chain uses TRBV12-3 or TRBV12-4 and TRBJ2-5; 7 positions agree with TRBD1. The CDR3 contains 14 residues. The trim removed 6 bases at V and 5 bases at J, leaving 9 bases unmatched. CDR3 DNA sequence: TGTGCCAGCAGGTCCCCAGGGGGTTGGGAGACCCAGTACTTC. Encoded protein: CASRSPGGWETQYF.

This clonotype came up many times. The rearrangement links TRBV6-1 to TRBJ1-1; D uncertain. The CDR3 is 11 amino acids. CDR1 MNHNS and CDR2 SASEGT come from the germline V gene. Trimming removed 3 bases from V and 9 bases from J, with 8 bases in between. In DNA form, the CDR3 reads TGTGCCAGCAGTGACACCCTCAAAGCTTTCTTT. This gives the protein CASSDTLKAFF.

The table lists this clonotype with many counts. The chain combines TRBV12-3 or TRBV12-4 with TRBJ1-1, with a tentative D call TRBD1 (6 bases). V lost 1 base to trimming and J lost 4 bases, with 13 bases between them. CDR3 length: 15 residues. CDR3 amino acids: CASSLVSGARTEAFF. The CDR3 nucleotides read TGTGCCAGCAGTTTAGTCTCGGGGGCGCGCACTGAAGCTTTCTTT.

The chain has TRBV12-5 and TRBJ2-7, with TRBD2 as a possible D gene (6 bases). The germline V gene has CDR1 LGHNT and CDR2 FRNRAP. The V end was cut by 2 bases, the J end by 1 base, with 18 bases between. This CDR3 spans 17 amino acids. The CDR3 region has the DNA TGTGCTAGTGGTTTGATCCCTGGGACTCTACGGTCCTACGAGCAGTACTTC. This gives the protein CASGLIPGTLRSYEQYF. Based on the CDR3 plus reference TRBV12-5 and TRBJ2-7, the full variable domain is DARVTQTPRHKVTEMGQEVTMRCQPILGHNTVFWYRQTMMQGLELLAYFRNRAPLDDSGMPKDRFSAEMPDATLATLKIQPSEPRDSAVYFCASGLIPGTLRSYEQYFGPGTRLTVT.

This clonotype showed up many times. The rearrangement links TRBV28 to TRBJ1-1; possible D gene TRBD1, 6 bases. The germline V gene has CDR1 MDHEN and CDR2 SYDVKM. The germline V and J ends were trimmed by 4 bases and 5 bases, with 8 bases remaining between them. The CDR3 runs to 12 residues. CDR3 DNA: TGTGCCAGCAGTTCTGGACAGACTGAAGCTTTCTTT. Protein product: CASSSGQTEAFF.

This clonotype was observed at least ten times. The chain employs TRBV7-3 and TRBJ2-2; 7 bases agree with TRBD1. Germline-derived CDR1 and CDR2 are SGHTA and FQGTGA. The junction had 6 bases not matched to a gene; V was cut back by 5 bases and J by 6 bases. This CDR3 has 14 amino acids. The CDR3, as DNA: TGTGCCAGCAGCCCAGACAGGGTTGCCGGGGAGCTGTTTTTT. Translation: CASSPDRVAGELFF.

The rearrangement links TRBV6-1 to TRBJ2-5, with a possible D match to TRBD1 (6 bases). Per the germline V gene, CDR1 is MNHNS and CDR2 is SASEGT. The length of the CDR3 is 12 residues. The V end lost 5 bases, the J end lost 8 bases, and 12 bases lay between the germline ends. The CDR3 DNA reads TGTGCCAGCAGTCGCGAACAGGGAACCCAGTACTTC. Amino acids: CASSREQGTQYF.

The chain combines TRBV27 with TRBJ2-2; 8 bases match TRBD1. Unmatched junction bases numbered 5, after V lost 3 bases and J lost 5 bases. This CDR3 contains 15 residues. Germline CDR1 and CDR2: MNHEY and SMNVEV (reference sequence). CDR3 in amino acids: CASSFLDRGTGELFF. In DNA form, the CDR3 reads TGTGCCAGCAGTTTCCTAGACAGGGGAACCGGGGAGCTGTTTTTT.

This rearrangement joins TRBV6-2 or TRBV6-3 to TRBJ1-6; no definite D call. Trimming took 7 bases from V and 7 from J, leaving 11 bases between them. This CDR3 comprises 13 residues. Looked up from germline, CDR1 is MNHEY and CDR2 is SVGEGT. The DNA for the CDR3 is TGTGCCAGCATGAGGCTGTCCAATTCACCCCTCCACTTT. Protein sequence: CASMRLSNSPLHF.

The sample holds many counts of this clonotype. V and J are TRBV29-1 and TRBJ1-2; D remains unclear. Germline V lookup: CDR1 SQVTM, CDR2 ANQGSEA. V was trimmed by 4 bases and J by 4 bases, leaving 16 bases between them. CDR3 length equals 14 residues. The CDR3 DNA follows: TGCAGCGTTGTCCCGATGGGCATCTCCTATGGCTACACCTTC. Amino acids: CSVVPMGISYGYTF.

This clonotype has only a few counts. The rearrangement links TRBV15 to TRBJ2-2; no firm D call. From germline, CDR1 is LNHNV and CDR2 YYDKDF (reference sequence). The CDR3 runs to 13 residues. V shed 1 base and J shed 5 bases, with 5 bases lying between them. CDR3 nucleotides: TGTGCCACCAGCAGAGTCGCTACCGGGGAGCTGTTTTTT. It yields the protein CATSRVATGELFF.

This clonotype occurred many times. V is TRBV20-1 and J is TRBJ2-7, with 10 bases that match TRBD1. This CDR3 region has 14 residues. Looked up from germline, CDR1 is DFQATT and CDR2 is SNEGSKA (reference sequence). Losses at the gene ends were 0 bases for V and 4 bases for J; bases not matched to a gene: 3. The CDR3 protein is CSAREGQGFYEQYF. In DNA form, the CDR3 reads TGCAGTGCTAGAGAGGGACAGGGGTTTTACGAGCAGTACTTC.

In its sample, this clonotype was seen many times. This chain joins TRBV6-5 and TRBJ2-2; D might be TRBD1 or TRBD2, each matching 5 bases. This CDR3 region has 16 residues. The V and J ends lost 0 bases and 3 bases respectively, with 11 bases between them. Germline V CDR1 and CDR2: MNHEY, SVGAGI. The CDR3 DNA reads TGTGCCAGCAGTTACTCGAGAGGGACCGACACCGGGGAGCTGTTTTTT. It translates to CASSYSRGTDTGELFF.

The table lists this clonotype with many counts. The genes are TRBV12-3 or TRBV12-4 and TRBJ2-5; 9 nucleotides align to TRBD1. The CDR3 has 14 amino acids. The V and J ends lost 3 bases and 5 bases, in that order; junction bases with no gene match: 4. CDR3 region: CASSFRTGVETQYF. DNA of the CDR3: TGTGCCAGCAGTTTTCGGACAGGGGTGGAGACCCAGTACTTC.

There are a few counts of this clonotype. CDR3 nucleotide sequence: TGTGCCAGCAGCTATTTAGATGGCAATCAGCCCCAGCATTTT. As protein: CASSYLDGNQPQHF. The rearrangement uses TRBV7-9 and TRBJ1-5, with D hard to call. Trimming shortened V by 4 bases and J by 2 bases, and 9 bases separated the two germline ends. The CDR3 runs 14 residues. The germline gives CDR1 SEHNR, CDR2 FQNEAQ (reference sequence).